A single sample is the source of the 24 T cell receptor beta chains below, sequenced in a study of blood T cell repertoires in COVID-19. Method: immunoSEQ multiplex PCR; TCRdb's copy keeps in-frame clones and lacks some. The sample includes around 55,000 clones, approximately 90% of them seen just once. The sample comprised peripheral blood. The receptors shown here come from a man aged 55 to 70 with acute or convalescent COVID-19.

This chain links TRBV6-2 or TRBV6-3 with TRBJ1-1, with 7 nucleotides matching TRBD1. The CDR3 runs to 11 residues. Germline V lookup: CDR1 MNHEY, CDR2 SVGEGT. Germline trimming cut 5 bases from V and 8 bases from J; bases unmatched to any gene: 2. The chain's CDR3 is CASSRDSEAFF. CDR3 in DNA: TGTGCCAGCAGTCGGGACAGCGAAGCTTTCTTT.

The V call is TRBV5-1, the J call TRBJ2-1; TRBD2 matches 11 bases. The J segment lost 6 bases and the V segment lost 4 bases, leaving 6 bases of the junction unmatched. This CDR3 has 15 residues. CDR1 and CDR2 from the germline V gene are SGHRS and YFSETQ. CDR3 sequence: CASSLGLAELNEQFF. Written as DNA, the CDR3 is TGCGCCAGCAGCCTGGGACTAGCGGAGCTCAATGAGCAGTTCTTC.

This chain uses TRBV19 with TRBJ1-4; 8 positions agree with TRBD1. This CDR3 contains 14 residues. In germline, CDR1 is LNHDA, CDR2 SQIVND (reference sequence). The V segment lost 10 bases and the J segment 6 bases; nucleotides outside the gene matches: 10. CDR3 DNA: TGTGCCACTACTAAAAGGACAGGGCATGAAAAACTGTTTTTT. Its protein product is CATTKRTGHEKLFF.

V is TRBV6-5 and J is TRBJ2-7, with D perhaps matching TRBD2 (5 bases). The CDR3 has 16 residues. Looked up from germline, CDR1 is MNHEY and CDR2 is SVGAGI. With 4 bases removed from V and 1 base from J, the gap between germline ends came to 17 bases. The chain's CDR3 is CASSSPARTGSYEQYF. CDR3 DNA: TGTGCCAGCAGTTCCCCAGCCAGGACGGGGTCCTACGAGCAGTACTTC.

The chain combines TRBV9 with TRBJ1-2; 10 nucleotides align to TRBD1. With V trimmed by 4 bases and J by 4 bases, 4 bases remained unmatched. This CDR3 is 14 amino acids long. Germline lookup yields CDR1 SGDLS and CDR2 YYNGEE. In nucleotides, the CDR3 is TGTGCCAGCAGCCGACAGGGGGCGGGCTATGGCTACACCTTC. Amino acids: CASSRQGAGYGYTF.

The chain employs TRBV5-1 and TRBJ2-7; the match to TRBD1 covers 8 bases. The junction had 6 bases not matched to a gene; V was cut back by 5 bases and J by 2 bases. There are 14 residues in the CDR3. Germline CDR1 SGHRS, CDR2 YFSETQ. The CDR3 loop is CASRDPGQAYEQYF. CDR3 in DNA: TGCGCCAGCAGGGACCCGGGACAGGCCTACGAGCAGTACTTC.

The CDR3 DNA reads as TGTGCCAGCAGCCCTAGGACAGGGGGCAGGGAAAAACTGTTTTTT. Protein sequence: CASSPRTGGREKLFF. V is TRBV7-6 and J is TRBJ1-4, with TRBD1 matching 11 bases. The germline V gene encodes CDR1 SGHVS and CDR2 FNYEAQ. With V trimmed by 5 bases and J by 8 bases, 7 bases remained unmatched. CDR3 length equals 15 residues.

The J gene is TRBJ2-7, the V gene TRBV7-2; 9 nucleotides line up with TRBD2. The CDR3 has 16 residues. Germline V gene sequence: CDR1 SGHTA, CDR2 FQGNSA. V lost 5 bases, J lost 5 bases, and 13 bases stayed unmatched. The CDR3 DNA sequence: TGTGCCAGCAGCCGGACCGGTAGCGGGAGCAGGCACGAGCAGTACTTC. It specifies CASSRTGSGSRHEQYF.

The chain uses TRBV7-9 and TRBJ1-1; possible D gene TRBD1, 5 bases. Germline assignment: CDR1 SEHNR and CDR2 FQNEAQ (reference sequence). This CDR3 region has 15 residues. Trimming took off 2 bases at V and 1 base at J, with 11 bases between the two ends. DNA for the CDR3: TGTGCCAGCAGCTTATTGTACCAGGGGAACACTGAAGCTTTCTTT. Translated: CASSLLYQGNTEAFF.

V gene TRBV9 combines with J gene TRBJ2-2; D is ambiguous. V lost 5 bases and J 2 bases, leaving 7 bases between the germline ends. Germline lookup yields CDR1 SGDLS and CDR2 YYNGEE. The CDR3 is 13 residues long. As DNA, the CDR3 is TGTGCCAGCAGAGGAGCAAACACCGGGGAGCTGTTTTTT. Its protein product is CASRGANTGELFF.

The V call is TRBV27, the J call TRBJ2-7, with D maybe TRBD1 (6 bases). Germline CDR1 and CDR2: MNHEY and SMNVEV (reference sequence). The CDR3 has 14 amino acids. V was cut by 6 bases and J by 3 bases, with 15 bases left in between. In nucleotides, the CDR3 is TGTGCCAGCAGACTGACAGGCACTCGCTACGAGCAGTACTTC. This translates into CASRLTGTRYEQYF.

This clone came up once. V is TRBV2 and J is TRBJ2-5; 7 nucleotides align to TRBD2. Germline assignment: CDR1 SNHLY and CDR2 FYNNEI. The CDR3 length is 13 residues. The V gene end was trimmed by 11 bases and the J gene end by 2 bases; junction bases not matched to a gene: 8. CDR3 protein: CAGTGGPQETQYF. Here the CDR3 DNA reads TGTGCCGGCACGGGAGGCCCACAAGAGACCCAGTACTTC.

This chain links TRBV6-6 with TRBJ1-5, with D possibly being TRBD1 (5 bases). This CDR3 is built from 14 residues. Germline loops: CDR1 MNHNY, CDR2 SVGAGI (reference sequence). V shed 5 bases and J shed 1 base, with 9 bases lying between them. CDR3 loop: CASSGGESNQPQHF. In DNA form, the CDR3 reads TGTGCCAGCAGTGGGGGGGAAAGCAATCAGCCCCAGCATTTT.

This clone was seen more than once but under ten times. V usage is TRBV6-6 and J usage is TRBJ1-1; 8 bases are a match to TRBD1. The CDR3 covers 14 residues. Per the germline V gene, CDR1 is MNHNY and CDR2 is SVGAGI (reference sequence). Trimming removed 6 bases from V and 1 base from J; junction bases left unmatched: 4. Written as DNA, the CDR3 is TGTGCCAGCAGCCCGGACAGGGCGAACACTGAAGCTTTCTTT. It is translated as CASSPDRANTEAFF.

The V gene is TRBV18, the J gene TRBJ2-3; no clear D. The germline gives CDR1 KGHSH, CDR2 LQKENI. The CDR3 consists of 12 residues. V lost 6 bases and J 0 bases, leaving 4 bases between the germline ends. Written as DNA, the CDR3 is TGTGCCAGCTCGCGGAGCACAGATACGCAGTATTTT. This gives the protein CASSRSTDTQYF.

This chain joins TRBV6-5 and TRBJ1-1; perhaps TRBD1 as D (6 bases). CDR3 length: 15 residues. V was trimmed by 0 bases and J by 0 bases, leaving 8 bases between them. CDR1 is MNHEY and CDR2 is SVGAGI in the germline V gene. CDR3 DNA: TGTGCCAGCAGTTACTCGGACAGACTGAACACTGAAGCTTTCTTT. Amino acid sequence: CASSYSDRLNTEAFF.

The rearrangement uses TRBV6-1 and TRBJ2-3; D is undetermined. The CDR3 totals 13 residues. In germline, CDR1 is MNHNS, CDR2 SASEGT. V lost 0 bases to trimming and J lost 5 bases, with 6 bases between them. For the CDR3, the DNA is TGTGCCAGCAGTGAAGCGTCGGGAGATACGCAGTATTTT. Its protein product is CASSEASGDTQYF.

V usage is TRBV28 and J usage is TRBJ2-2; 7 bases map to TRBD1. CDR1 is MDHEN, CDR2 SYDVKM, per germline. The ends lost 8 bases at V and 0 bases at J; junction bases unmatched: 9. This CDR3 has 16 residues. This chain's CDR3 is CASGVLGTANTGELFF. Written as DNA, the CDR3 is TGTGCCAGCGGAGTACTAGGGACAGCGAACACCGGGGAGCTGTTTTTT.

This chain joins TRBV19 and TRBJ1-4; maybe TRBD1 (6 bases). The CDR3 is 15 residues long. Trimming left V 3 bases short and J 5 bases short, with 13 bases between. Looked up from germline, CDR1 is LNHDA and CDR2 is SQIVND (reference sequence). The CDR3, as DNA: TGTGCCAGTAGTATGGGGGCGTCAGAGAATGAAAAACTGTTTTTT. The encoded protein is CASSMGASENEKLFF.

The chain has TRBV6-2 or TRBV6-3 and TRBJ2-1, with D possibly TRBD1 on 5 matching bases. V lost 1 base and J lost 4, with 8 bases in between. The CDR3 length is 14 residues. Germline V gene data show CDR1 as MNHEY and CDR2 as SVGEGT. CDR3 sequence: CASSYYRNYNEQFF. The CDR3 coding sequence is TGTGCCAGCAGTTACTACAGGAATTACAATGAGCAGTTCTTC.

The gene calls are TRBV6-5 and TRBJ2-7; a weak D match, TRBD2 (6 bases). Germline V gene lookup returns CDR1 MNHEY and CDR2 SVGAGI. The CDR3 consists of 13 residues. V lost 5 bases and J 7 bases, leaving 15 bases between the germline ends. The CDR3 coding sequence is TGTGCCAGCAGTATCGAGCGGGCGGGGGAGCAGTACTTC. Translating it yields CASSIERAGEQYF.

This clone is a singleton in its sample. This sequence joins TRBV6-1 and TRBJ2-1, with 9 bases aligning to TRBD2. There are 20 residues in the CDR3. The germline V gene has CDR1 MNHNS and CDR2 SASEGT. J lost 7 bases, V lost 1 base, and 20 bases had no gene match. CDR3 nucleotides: TGTGCCAGCAGTGAAGTCGGGCGGGAGGGCTTCGCACTTTCTATGAATGAGCAGTTCTTC. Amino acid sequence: CASSEVGREGFALSMNEQFF.

The CDR3 region is CASSDRQGSSYNSPLHF. Here the CDR3 DNA reads TGTGCCAGCAGCGATCGACAGGGAAGCTCCTATAATTCACCCCTCCACTTT. The chain has TRBV9 and TRBJ1-6; 7 nucleotides line up with TRBD1. V dropped 3 bases and J dropped 0; count of bases not matched to a gene: 6. This CDR3 has 17 amino acids. Germline V gene data show CDR1 as SGDLS and CDR2 as YYNGEE.

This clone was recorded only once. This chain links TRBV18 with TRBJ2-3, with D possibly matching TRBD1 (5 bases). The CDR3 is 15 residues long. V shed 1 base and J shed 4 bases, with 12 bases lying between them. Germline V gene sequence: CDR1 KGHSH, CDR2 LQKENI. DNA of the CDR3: TGTGCCAGCTCACCACTAGGGGCCCTTGCAGATACGCAGTATTTT. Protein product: CASSPLGALADTQYF. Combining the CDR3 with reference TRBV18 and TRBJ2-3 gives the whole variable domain NAGVMQNPRHLVRRRGQEARLRCSPMKGHSHVYWYRQLPEEGLKFMVYLQKENIIDESGMPKERFSAEFPKEGPSILRIQQVVRGDSAAYFCASSPLGALADTQYFGPGTRLTVL.